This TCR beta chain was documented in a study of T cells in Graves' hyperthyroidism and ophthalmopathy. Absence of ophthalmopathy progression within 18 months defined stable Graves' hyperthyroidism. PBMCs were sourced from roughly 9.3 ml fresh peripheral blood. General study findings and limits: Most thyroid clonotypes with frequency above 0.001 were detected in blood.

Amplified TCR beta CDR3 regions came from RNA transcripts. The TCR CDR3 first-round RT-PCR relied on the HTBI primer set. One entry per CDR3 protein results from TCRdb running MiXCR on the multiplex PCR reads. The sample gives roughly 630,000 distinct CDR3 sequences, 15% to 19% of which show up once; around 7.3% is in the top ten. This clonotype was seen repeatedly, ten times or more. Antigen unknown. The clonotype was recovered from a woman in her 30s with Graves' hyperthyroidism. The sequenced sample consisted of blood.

As DNA, the CDR3 is TGTGCCAGTCAGAGGACTAGCGGCACCTACGAGCAGTACTTC. It codes for CASQRTSGTYEQYF. The rearrangement joins TRBV27 to TRBJ2-7; 10 bases map to TRBD2. The CDR3 sequence is 14 residues long. Per germline, CDR1 MNHEY and CDR2 SMNVEV (reference sequence). With V trimmed by 9 bases and J by 2 bases, 7 bases remained unmatched.